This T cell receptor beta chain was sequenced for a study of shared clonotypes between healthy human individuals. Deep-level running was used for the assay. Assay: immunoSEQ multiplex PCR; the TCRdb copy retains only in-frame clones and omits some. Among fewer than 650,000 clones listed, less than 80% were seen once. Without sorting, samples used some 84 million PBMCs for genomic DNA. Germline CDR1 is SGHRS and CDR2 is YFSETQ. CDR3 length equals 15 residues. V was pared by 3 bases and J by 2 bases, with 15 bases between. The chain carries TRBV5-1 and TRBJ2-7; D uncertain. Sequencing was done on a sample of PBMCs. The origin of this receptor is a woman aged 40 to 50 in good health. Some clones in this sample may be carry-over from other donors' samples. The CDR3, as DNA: TGCGCCAGCAGCTCCGATCCTGGACCCGCCTACGAGCAGTACTTC. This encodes CASSSDPGPAYEQYF. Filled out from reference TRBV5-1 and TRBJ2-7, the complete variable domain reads KAGVTQTPRYLIKTRGQQVTLSCSPISGHRSVSWYQQTPGQGLQFLFEYFSETQRNKGNFPGRFSGRQFSNSRSEMNVSTLELGDSALYLCASSSDPGPAYEQYFGPGTRLTVT.